This T cell receptor (beta chain) stems from a study of shared clonotypes between healthy human individuals. Profiled with immunoSEQ multiplex PCR; TCRdb holds only in-frame clones, not every one. The repertoire includes some 95,000 clones, approximately 61% of them detected once, and roughly 40% sits in the top ten. CDR3 length: 19 amino acids. V shed 0 bases and J shed 0 bases, with 16 bases lying between them. From germline, CDR1 is SGDLS and CDR2 YYNGEE. Material: memory CD8+ T cells sorted from blood. Documented subset: CD45RO+ cells pooled with CCR7-negative TemRA cells. The clonotype comes from a young man in good health. The chain uses TRBV9 and TRBJ2-6; perhaps TRBD1 as D (6 bases). CDR3 DNA sequence: TGTGCCAGCAGCGTAGCCGTTGCAGGGGCGGACTCTGGGGCCAACGTCCTGACTTTC. Its translation is CASSVAVAGADSGANVLTF.